The sequence of this T cell receptor (beta chain) was determined in a study of shared clonotypes between healthy human individuals. As for the study in general: Two female and a few male donors aged 18 to 49 were enrolled.

Generated by immunoSEQ multiplex PCR, the TCRdb table keeps only in-frame clones and is missing some. The table includes 2.5 million or so clones, around nine tenths detected once. This clone was observed once. The length of the CDR3 is 16 residues. The germline V and J ends were trimmed by 3 bases and 0 bases, with 12 bases remaining between them. CDR1 is KGHSH and CDR2 is LQKENI in the germline V gene. The rearrangement uses TRBV18 and TRBJ1-3; D is ambiguous. The sequence came from a man younger than 35 in good health. The material sequenced was naive CD4+ T cells sorted from blood. Subset given: CD45RA+ positively selected. The CDR3 DNA reads as TGTGCCAGCTCACCCCAAAGCAGTGACTCTGGAAACACCATATATTTT. Its protein product is CASSPQSSDSGNTIYF. The whole variable domain, remainder taken from reference TRBV18 and TRBJ1-3, is NAGVMQNPRHLVRRRGQEARLRCSPMKGHSHVYWYRQLPEEGLKFMVYLQKENIIDESGMPKERFSAEFPKEGPSILRIQQVVRGDSAAYFCASSPQSSDSGNTIYFGEGSWLTVV.